The rows below give T cell receptor beta chains drawn from one sample of a study of blood T cell repertoires in COVID-19. Libraries were prepared by immunoSEQ multiplex PCR; TCRdb keeps only in-frame clonotypes and omits some of them. The data hold 70,000 to 85,000 clones, with approximately 86% observed a single time. The sequenced material came from peripheral blood. The receptors come from a woman in her fifties or sixties with acute or convalescent COVID-19. CDR3s include the opening cysteine and the closing phenylalanine or tryptophan. Fields, in order: clone size, D gene, J gene, V gene, CDR3 protein, CDR3 DNA. The D gene is left open where the match is weak. Clone size appears in some rows only: once, few, many, or a class for an expanded clone.

>-|-|TRBJ2-7|TRBV10-3
CAIRTKGEYEQYF
TGTGCCATCAGGACCAAGGGGGAGTACGAGCAGTACTTC
>-|TRBD1|TRBJ1-1|TRBV6-5
CASSYRDRAEAFF
TGTGCCAGCAGTTACCGGGACAGGGCTGAAGCTTTCTTT
>-|TRBD2|TRBJ2-2|TRBV5-1
CASSLWTSGVGELFF
TGCGCCAGCAGCTTGTGGACTAGCGGAGTTGGGGAGCTGTTTTTT
>-|-|TRBJ2-1|TRBV6-2/TRBV6-3
CASSYSRRGSSSYNEQFF
TGTGCCAGCAGTTACTCGAGAAGGGGCTCGAGCTCCTACAATGAGCAGTTCTTC
>-|TRBD2|TRBJ2-7|TRBV10-3
CAISVAGAIYEQYF
TGTGCCATCAGTGTAGCGGGAGCGATCTACGAGCAGTACTTC
>-|-|TRBJ1-1|TRBV21-1
CASSTNWNTEAFF
TGTGCCAGCAGCACCAACTGGAACACTGAAGCTTTCTTT
>-|TRBD1|TRBJ1-1|TRBV4-3
CASSQGGTGWATEAFF
TGCGCCAGCAGCCAAGGGGGGACAGGGTGGGCCACTGAAGCTTTCTTT
>-|TRBD1|TRBJ1-1|TRBV19
CASTRDRNTEAFF
TGTGCCAGTACCCGGGACAGGAACACTGAAGCTTTCTTT
>once|-|TRBJ1-4|TRBV30
CAWSVQGSEKLFF
TGTGCCTGGAGTGTACAGGGAAGTGAAAAACTGTTTTTT
>-|-|TRBJ2-1|TRBV9
CASSVGGGNEQFF
TGTGCCAGCAGCGTTGGGGGAGGCAATGAGCAGTTCTTC
>-|-|TRBJ2-7|TRBV5-1
CASRSGYLTDPSSYEQYF
TGCGCCAGCCGTTCGGGATACTTGACGGACCCAAGCTCCTACGAGCAGTACTTC
>once|-|TRBJ2-3|TRBV7-6
CASSSPPSGTDTQYF
TGTGCCAGCAGCTCCCCCCCCTCGGGCACAGATACGCAGTATTTT
>-|TRBD1|TRBJ1-2|TRBV5-6
CASSHRTGGYGYTF
TGTGCCAGCAGCCATCGGACAGGGGGCTATGGCTACACCTTC
>-|-|TRBJ2-2|TRBV9
CASSVAEGWGTGELFF
TGTGCCAGCAGCGTAGCTGAGGGATGGGGTACCGGGGAGCTGTTTTTT
>-|TRBD1|TRBJ1-6|TRBV6-5
CASRKRDRRSPLHF
TGTGCCAGCAGGAAGAGGGACAGAAGGTCACCCCTCCACTTT
>many|-|TRBJ1-4|TRBV7-2
CASSLVGATNEKLFF
TGTGCCAGCAGCTTAGTGGGAGCAACTAATGAAAAACTGTTTTTT
>-|TRBD1|TRBJ1-2|TRBV6-7
CASSQHPTGAALTNYGYTF
TGTGCCAGCAGTCAGCACCCTACAGGGGCCGCTTTGACGAACTATGGCTACACCTTC
>-|-|TRBJ1-2|TRBV4-1
CASSQDGHSPNYGYTF
TGCGCCAGCAGCCAAGACGGTCATTCCCCTAACTATGGCTACACCTTC
>-|TRBD1|TRBJ1-2|TRBV28
CASSRLHRQGLANYGYTF
TGTGCCAGCAGTCGATTGCACCGACAGGGCCTAGCTAACTATGGCTACACCTTC
>-|TRBD2|TRBJ2-5|TRBV4-2
CASSQDPSGGAWETQYF
TGTGCCAGCAGCCAAGATCCCAGCGGGGGGGCCTGGGAGACCCAGTACTTC
>-|-|TRBJ1-2|TRBV19
CASSIFDYGYTF
TGTGCCAGTAGTATCTTCGACTATGGCTACACCTTC
>-|-|TRBJ1-1|TRBV10-2
CASSSAGGTEAFF
TGCGCCAGCAGTTCCGCCGGGGGCACTGAAGCTTTCTTT
>-|TRBD2|TRBJ2-1|TRBV7-2
CASSLAGSAGGYNEQFF
TGTGCCAGCAGCTTAGCGGGTAGTGCGGGGGGCTACAATGAGCAGTTCTTC
>-|-|TRBJ1-2|TRBV5-8
CASSLYGGNYGYTF
TGTGCCAGCAGCTTGTACGGGGGGAACTATGGCTACACCTTC
>few|-|TRBJ2-5|TRBV15
CATSRVGAQETQYF
TGTGCCACCAGCAGAGTGGGGGCCCAAGAGACCCAGTACTTC
>-|-|TRBJ2-7|TRBV19
CASSRGPSYEQYF
TGTGCCAGTAGTAGGGGGCCCTCCTACGAGCAGTACTTC
>-|-|TRBJ2-1|TRBV28
CASSPSQESGYNEQFF
TGTGCCAGCAGCCCAAGCCAGGAATCGGGGTACAATGAGCAGTTCTTC
>once|-|TRBJ1-5|TRBV24-1
CATSRGNSNQPQHF
TGTGCCACCAGCAGGGGAAATAGCAATCAGCCCCAGCATTTT
>-|-|TRBJ1-3|TRBV6-5
CASRGAPSGNTIYF
TGTGCCAGCAGGGGGGCGCCCTCTGGAAACACCATATATTTT
>-|-|TRBJ1-6|TRBV18
CASSPLPGNNSPLHF
TGTGCCAGCTCACCACTACCGGGGAATAATTCACCCCTCCACTTT
>-|TRBD2|TRBJ2-7|TRBV9
CASSVAGGLVYEQYF
TGTGCCAGCAGCGTAGCGGGGGGGCTTGTATACGAGCAGTACTTC